A selection of T cell receptor beta chains follows, all from one sample in a study of T cell responses to AZD1222 COVID-19 vaccine. The repertoire was sequenced with immunoSEQ multiplex PCR; TCRdb's copy has only in-frame clones and lacks some. The sample records around 130,000 clones, 70% to 90% being singletons. Sequencing was performed on peripheral blood, taken 28 days after the second AZD1222 dose. These receptors were obtained from an adult who received the AZD1222 COVID-19 vaccine. Both conserved end residues are part of each CDR3. Fields, in order: V gene, J gene, D gene, clone size, CDR3 DNA, CDR3 protein. A D gene is named only where the DNA matches it firmly. Some rows mark clone size as missing; the rest say once, few, many or name a class of expanded clone.

V gene: TRBV11-3
J gene: TRBJ1-1
D gene: TRBD1
clone size: -
CDR3 DNA: TGTGCCAGCAGCTTAGATGGACAGGGTTCGAACACTGAAGCTTTCTTT
CDR3 protein: CASSLDGQGSNTEAFF

V gene: TRBV9
J gene: TRBJ1-3
D gene: -
clone size: -
CDR3 DNA: TGTGCCAGCAGCGTATCAGCTGGAAACACCATATATTTT
CDR3 protein: CASSVSAGNTIYF

V gene: TRBV6-5
J gene: TRBJ2-7
D gene: TRBD1
clone size: once
CDR3 DNA: TGTGCCAGCAGAACCGGGACAGGGACTACTGAGCAGTACTTC
CDR3 protein: CASRTGTGTTEQYF

V gene: TRBV12-5
J gene: TRBJ2-2
D gene: TRBD2
clone size: -
CDR3 DNA: TGTGCTAGTGCCCGAGGTAGCGGGAGGCGGGGCACCGGGGAGCTGTTTTTT
CDR3 protein: CASARGSGRRGTGELFF

V gene: TRBV4-2
J gene: TRBJ2-7
D gene: -
clone size: few
CDR3 DNA: TGTGCCAGCAGCCAGTCCCGGGACGAGCTTTACGAGCAGTACTTC
CDR3 protein: CASSQSRDELYEQYF

V gene: TRBV6-6
J gene: TRBJ1-5
D gene: TRBD1
clone size: -
CDR3 DNA: TGTGCCAGCAGTTACTCCGGGACAGGGATTCAGCCCCAGCATTTT
CDR3 protein: CASSYSGTGIQPQHF

V gene: TRBV7-2
J gene: TRBJ2-7
D gene: -
clone size: -
CDR3 DNA: TGTGCCAGCAGCCCCGCGACTAGTCCCCACGAGCAGTACTTC
CDR3 protein: CASSPATSPHEQYF

V gene: TRBV5-1
J gene: TRBJ1-6
D gene: TRBD1
clone size: -
CDR3 DNA: TGCGCCAGCAGCCCGGGGACAGGGGACGGGAATTCACCCCTCCACTTT
CDR3 protein: CASSPGTGDGNSPLHF

V gene: TRBV7-3
J gene: TRBJ2-5
D gene: -
clone size: once
CDR3 DNA: TGTGCCAGCAGCGCGACTAGAGGAGAGACCCAGTACTTC
CDR3 protein: CASSATRGETQYF

V gene: TRBV10-2
J gene: TRBJ1-6
D gene: TRBD1
clone size: -
CDR3 DNA: TGCGCCAGCGGAGAGAGGGACAGGGAGGTCCACTTT
CDR3 protein: CASGERDREVHF

V gene: TRBV28
J gene: TRBJ1-5
D gene: -
clone size: -
CDR3 DNA: TGTGCCAGCAGTTTGGGTTCCGCAGGGGACCAGCCCCAGCATTTT
CDR3 protein: CASSLGSAGDQPQHF

V gene: TRBV20-1
J gene: TRBJ2-1
D gene: -
clone size: -
CDR3 DNA: TGCAGTGCTAGAGATTACAATGAGCAGTTCTTC
CDR3 protein: CSARDYNEQFF

V gene: TRBV24-1
J gene: TRBJ1-4
D gene: -
clone size: -
CDR3 DNA: TGTGCCACCAGTGACCCCGTTCAGGGTAGGACTAATGAAAAACTGTTTTTT
CDR3 protein: CATSDPVQGRTNEKLFF

V gene: TRBV11-2
J gene: TRBJ2-7
D gene: -
clone size: -
CDR3 DNA: TGTGCCAGCAGCTTAGTGGCAGATGAGCAGTACTTC
CDR3 protein: CASSLVADEQYF

V gene: TRBV11-2
J gene: TRBJ2-7
D gene: TRBD1
clone size: -
CDR3 DNA: TGTGCCAGCAGCTTAACAGGGGGCGATAGCTACGAGCAGTACTTC
CDR3 protein: CASSLTGGDSYEQYF

V gene: TRBV30
J gene: TRBJ1-5
D gene: -
clone size: once
CDR3 DNA: TGTGCCTGGAGTGCGGGGGTTCATCAGCCCCAGCATTTT
CDR3 protein: CAWSAGVHQPQHF

V gene: TRBV6-5
J gene: TRBJ2-3
D gene: -
clone size: -
CDR3 DNA: TGTGCCAGCAGTTACTCGAGGCGGAACACAGATACGCAGTATTTT
CDR3 protein: CASSYSRRNTDTQYF

V gene: TRBV7-2
J gene: TRBJ1-1
D gene: -
clone size: -
CDR3 DNA: TGTGCCAGCGGGTTTCCGGGACTCCCTGAAGCTTTCTTT
CDR3 protein: CASGFPGLPEAFF

V gene: TRBV5-1
J gene: TRBJ1-3
D gene: TRBD1
clone size: once
CDR3 DNA: TGCGCCAGCAGCGTACAGGGGACCGGAAACACCATATATTTT
CDR3 protein: CASSVQGTGNTIYF

V gene: TRBV7-8
J gene: TRBJ2-5
D gene: -
clone size: -
CDR3 DNA: TGTGCCAGCAGCTTATGGCGGGGACAAGAGACCCAGTACTTC
CDR3 protein: CASSLWRGQETQYF

V gene: TRBV2
J gene: TRBJ1-5
D gene: TRBD1
clone size: -
CDR3 DNA: TGTGCCAGCAAGGGGACAGGATCCCCCTATAGCAATCAGCCCCAGCATTTT
CDR3 protein: CASKGTGSPYSNQPQHF

V gene: TRBV7-9
J gene: TRBJ2-2
D gene: -
clone size: -
CDR3 DNA: TGTGCCAGCACCTGGGGAACCGGGGAGCTGTTTTTT
CDR3 protein: CASTWGTGELFF

V gene: TRBV6-5
J gene: TRBJ1-1
D gene: -
clone size: -
CDR3 DNA: TGTGCCAGCACCGAAGGGCTAGACACTGAAGCTTTCTTT
CDR3 protein: CASTEGLDTEAFF

V gene: TRBV21-1
J gene: TRBJ1-2
D gene: -
clone size: -
CDR3 DNA: TGTGCCAGCAGCAAAAAGGGACAGCGTGACTATGGCTACACCTTC
CDR3 protein: CASSKKGQRDYGYTF

V gene: TRBV4-2
J gene: TRBJ1-6
D gene: -
clone size: once
CDR3 DNA: TGTGCCAGCAGCCAAGATCGGGGGGGTCTCAATTCACCCCTCCACTTT
CDR3 protein: CASSQDRGGLNSPLHF

V gene: TRBV7-2
J gene: TRBJ2-5
D gene: TRBD2
clone size: -
CDR3 DNA: TGTGCCAGCAGCTTTATAGCGGGAGGCGGAGAGACCCAGTACTTC
CDR3 protein: CASSFIAGGGETQYF

V gene: TRBV5-4
J gene: TRBJ2-7
D gene: TRBD2
clone size: -
CDR3 DNA: TGTGCCAGCAGCCCCGGACTAGCGGGAGCCTACGAGCAGTACTTC
CDR3 protein: CASSPGLAGAYEQYF

V gene: TRBV9
J gene: TRBJ1-4
D gene: -
clone size: -
CDR3 DNA: TGTGCCAGCAGCGTAGCTCCACAGGGAAATGAAAAACTGTTTTTT
CDR3 protein: CASSVAPQGNEKLFF

V gene: TRBV7-2
J gene: TRBJ1-2
D gene: -
clone size: -
CDR3 DNA: TGTGCCAGCAGCCCTACCGGGACGGACTATGGCTACACCTTC
CDR3 protein: CASSPTGTDYGYTF

V gene: TRBV18
J gene: TRBJ1-1
D gene: -
clone size: -
CDR3 DNA: TGTGCCAGCTCACCGCCTGTACTTGTAGGGGCCACTGAAGCTTTCTTT
CDR3 protein: CASSPPVLVGATEAFF

V gene: TRBV6-4
J gene: TRBJ1-6
D gene: -
clone size: -
CDR3 DNA: TGTGCCAGCAGTGACCAACCGACAGGTGCATCACCCCTCCACTTT
CDR3 protein: CASSDQPTGASPLHF

V gene: TRBV19
J gene: TRBJ2-1
D gene: TRBD2
clone size: -
CDR3 DNA: TGTGCCAGTCGAGGAGCGGGGGGCTCCTACAATGAGCAGTTCTTC
CDR3 protein: CASRGAGGSYNEQFF

V gene: TRBV12-3/TRBV12-4
J gene: TRBJ1-2
D gene: TRBD1
clone size: -
CDR3 DNA: TGTGCCAGCATCCAGGGGGACTCTGGCTACACCTTC
CDR3 protein: CASIQGDSGYTF

V gene: TRBV10-2
J gene: TRBJ1-2
D gene: -
clone size: -
CDR3 DNA: TGCGCCAGCAGCCAGACGGGCCTCAATGGCTACACCTTC
CDR3 protein: CASSQTGLNGYTF

V gene: TRBV9
J gene: TRBJ1-4
D gene: -
clone size: -
CDR3 DNA: TGTGCCAGCAGCGTAGGAGGGTTTAATGAAAAACTGTTTTTT
CDR3 protein: CASSVGGFNEKLFF

V gene: TRBV19
J gene: TRBJ1-5
D gene: -
clone size: -
CDR3 DNA: TGTGCCAGTATCCCTCGAGAAGTCGGTCAGCCCCAGCATTTT
CDR3 protein: CASIPREVGQPQHF

V gene: TRBV6-5
J gene: TRBJ1-6
D gene: -
clone size: -
CDR3 DNA: TGTGCCAGCAGCCTATCCGGACAGACTAATTCACCCCTCCACTTT
CDR3 protein: CASSLSGQTNSPLHF

V gene: TRBV21-1
J gene: TRBJ1-5
D gene: -
clone size: -
CDR3 DNA: TGTGCCAGCAGCAAAGCGCTTTGCGGGAGGGTCATTCAGCCCCAGCATTTT
CDR3 protein: CASSKALCGRVIQPQHF

V gene: TRBV10-3
J gene: TRBJ2-3
D gene: -
clone size: -
CDR3 DNA: TGTGCCATCAGTGAGTCTAGGGGGGGGCAGGCAGATACGCAGTATTTT
CDR3 protein: CAISESRGGQADTQYF

V gene: TRBV7-9
J gene: TRBJ1-1
D gene: -
clone size: -
CDR3 DNA: TGTGCCAGCAGCTTAGGCCCGCTGGGAGGGGAGGCTGAAGCTTTCTTT
CDR3 protein: CASSLGPLGGEAEAFF

V gene: TRBV19
J gene: TRBJ1-1
D gene: TRBD1
clone size: -
CDR3 DNA: TGTGCCAGTAGTAGGCAGACAGGGTTCACTGAAGCTTTCTTT
CDR3 protein: CASSRQTGFTEAFF

V gene: TRBV6-5
J gene: TRBJ2-1
D gene: -
clone size: -
CDR3 DNA: TGTGCCAGCAGTCGGTGGAATGAGCAGTTCTTC
CDR3 protein: CASSRWNEQFF

V gene: TRBV7-2
J gene: TRBJ1-1
D gene: -
clone size: once
CDR3 DNA: TGTGCCAGCAGCTTAGAACGGAGGGAAGCTTTCTTT
CDR3 protein: CASSLERREAFF

V gene: TRBV5-4
J gene: TRBJ2-5
D gene: -
clone size: -
CDR3 DNA: TGTGCCAGCAGCGTCCCGGTGGAGGGCCGAGAGACCCAGTACTTC
CDR3 protein: CASSVPVEGRETQYF

V gene: TRBV6-5
J gene: TRBJ1-2
D gene: -
clone size: once
CDR3 DNA: TGTGCCAGCAGTAGGACGGGGTATGGCTACACCTTC
CDR3 protein: CASSRTGYGYTF

V gene: TRBV7-3
J gene: TRBJ1-3
D gene: -
clone size: -
CDR3 DNA: TGTGCCAGCAGCTTAATGGGGATCCCTGGAAACACCATATATTTT
CDR3 protein: CASSLMGIPGNTIYF

V gene: TRBV2
J gene: TRBJ2-7
D gene: TRBD2
clone size: few
CDR3 DNA: TGTGCCAGCAGTGTGGGTAGCGGGGGCCCCTACGAGCAGTACTTC
CDR3 protein: CASSVGSGGPYEQYF

V gene: TRBV5-8
J gene: TRBJ2-1
D gene: TRBD2
clone size: -
CDR3 DNA: TGTGCCAGCAGCTTGACTCGGACTAGCGGGGGGAGCAATGAGCAGTTCTTC
CDR3 protein: CASSLTRTSGGSNEQFF